The T cell receptor beta chain under discussion was sequenced for a study of CD8 T cells in Susac syndrome. This clonotype came up a few times. With random hexamers, 0.5 to 1 ug RNA was reverse transcribed. TCRdb re-analysed the immunoSEQ multiplex PCR reads in MiXCR, keeping a single row per CDR3 protein. This table holds about 100,000 distinct CDR3 sequences, approximately 95% found once. The sample consisted of CD8+ T cells from PBMCs. This TCR derives from a human donor with Susac syndrome.

Here the CDR3 DNA reads TGTGCCAGCAGTTCAGAGACCCAGTACTTC. As protein: CASSSETQYF. The chain employs TRBV28 and TRBJ2-5; no clear D gene. The CDR3 is 10 amino acids. In germline, CDR1 is MDHEN, CDR2 SYDVKM. V lost 4 bases and J lost 4, with 1 base in between.